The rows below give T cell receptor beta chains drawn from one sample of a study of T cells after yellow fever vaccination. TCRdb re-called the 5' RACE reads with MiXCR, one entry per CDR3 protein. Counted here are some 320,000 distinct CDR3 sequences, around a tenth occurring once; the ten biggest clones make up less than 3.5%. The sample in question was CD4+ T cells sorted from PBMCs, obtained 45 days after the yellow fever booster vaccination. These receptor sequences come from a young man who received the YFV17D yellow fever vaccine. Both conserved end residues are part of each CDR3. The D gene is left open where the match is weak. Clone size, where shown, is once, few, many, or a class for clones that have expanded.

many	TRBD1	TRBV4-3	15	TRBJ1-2	TGCGCCAGCAGCCAAGGGGGACAGGCTAACTATGGCTACACCTTC	CASSQGGQANYGYTF
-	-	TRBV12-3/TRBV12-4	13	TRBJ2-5	TGTGCCAGCAGCGTGGACGGGGTTGGGACCCAGTACTTC	CASSVDGVGTQYF
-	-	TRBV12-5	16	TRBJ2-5	TGTGCTAGTGGTTTGGTACTAGGGCAGACCCAAGAGACCCAGTACTTC	CASGLVLGQTQETQYF
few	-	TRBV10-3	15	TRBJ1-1	TGTGCCATCAGTGAGCGCGCACAGGGAGCCACTGAAGCTTTCTTT	CAISERAQGATEAFF
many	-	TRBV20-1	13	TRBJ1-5	TGCAGTGCTAGGCAGGGGATTTATCAGCCCCAGCATTTT	CSARQGIYQPQHF
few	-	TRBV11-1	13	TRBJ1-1	TGTGCCAGCAGCTTCGACATCAGGGCGGTAGCTTTCTTT	CASSFDIRAVAFF
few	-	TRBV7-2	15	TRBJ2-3	TGTGCCAGCAGCCAGACCGGTAGCCCCCCAGATACGCAGTATTTT	CASSQTGSPPDTQYF
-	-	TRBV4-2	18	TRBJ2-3	TGTGCCAGCAGCCAATCCGTGGGGGCCTATAGTATCGCAGATACGCAGTATTTT	CASSQSVGAYSIADTQYF
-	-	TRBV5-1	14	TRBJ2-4	TGCGCCAGCAGGCAGACCGGGGCCGAAAACATTCAGTACTTC	CASRQTGAENIQYF
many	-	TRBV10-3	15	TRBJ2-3	TGTGCCATCAGTGATTCGGCAGGGCGCACAGATACGCAGTATTTT	CAISDSAGRTDTQYF
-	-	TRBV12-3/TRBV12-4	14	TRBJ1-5	TGTGCCAGCACCCACAGGGCGGGCAATCAGCCCCAGCATTTT	CASTHRAGNQPQHF
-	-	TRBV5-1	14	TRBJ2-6	TGCGCCAGCAGCGATCGATCTGGGGCCAACGTCCTGACTTTC	CASSDRSGANVLTF
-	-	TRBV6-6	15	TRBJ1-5	TGTGCCAGCAGAACAGACAGGATCTCTAATCAGCCCCAGCATTTT	CASRTDRISNQPQHF
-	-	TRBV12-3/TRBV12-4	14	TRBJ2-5	TGTGCCAGCAGTTTGGGTGGGGACGCGAAAACCCAGTACTTC	CASSLGGDAKTQYF
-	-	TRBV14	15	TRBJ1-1	TGTGCCAGCAGCCAAGTTCGTCAGGGAGGTACTGAAGCTTTCTTT	CASSQVRQGGTEAFF
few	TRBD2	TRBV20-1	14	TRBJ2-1	TGCAGTTCCAGGGAGGGACTAGGAGTAAATGAGCAGTTCTTC	CSSREGLGVNEQFF
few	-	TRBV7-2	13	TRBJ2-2	TGTGCCAGCAGCTTTCGGGGAATCGGGGAGCTGTTTTTT	CASSFRGIGELFF
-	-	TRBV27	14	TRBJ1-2	TGTGCCAGCAGTTTAGGGGGGGGCGGAGATGGCTACACCTTC	CASSLGGGGDGYTF
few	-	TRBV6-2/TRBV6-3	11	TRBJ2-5	TGTGCCAGCTCGAACGGGGAGACCCAGTACTTC	CASSNGETQYF
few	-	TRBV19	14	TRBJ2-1	TGTGCCAGTAGTATAAGGAACGGCATCGGTGAGCAGTTCTTC	CASSIRNGIGEQFF